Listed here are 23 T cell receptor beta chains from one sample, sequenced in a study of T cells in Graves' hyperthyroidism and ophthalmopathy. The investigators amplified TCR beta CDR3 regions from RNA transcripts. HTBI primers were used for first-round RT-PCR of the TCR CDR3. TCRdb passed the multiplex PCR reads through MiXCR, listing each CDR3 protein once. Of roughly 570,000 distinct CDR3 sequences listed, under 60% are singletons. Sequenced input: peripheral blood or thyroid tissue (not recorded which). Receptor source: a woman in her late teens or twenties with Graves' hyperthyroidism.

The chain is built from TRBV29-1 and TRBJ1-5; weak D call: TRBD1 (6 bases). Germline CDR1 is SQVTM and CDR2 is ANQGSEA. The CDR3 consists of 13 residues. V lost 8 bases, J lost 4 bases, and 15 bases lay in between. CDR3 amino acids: CSPPTGRNQPQHF. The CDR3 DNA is TGCAGCCCCCCCACAGGGAGGAATCAGCCCCAGCATTTT.

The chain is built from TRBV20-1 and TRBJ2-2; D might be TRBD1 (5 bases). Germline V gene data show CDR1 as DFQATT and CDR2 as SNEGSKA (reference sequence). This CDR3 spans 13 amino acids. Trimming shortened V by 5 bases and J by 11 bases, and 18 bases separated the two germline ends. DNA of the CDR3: TGCAGTGCTGGCAGGGATCGATCTGGCGAGCTGTTTTTT. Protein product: CSAGRDRSGELFF.

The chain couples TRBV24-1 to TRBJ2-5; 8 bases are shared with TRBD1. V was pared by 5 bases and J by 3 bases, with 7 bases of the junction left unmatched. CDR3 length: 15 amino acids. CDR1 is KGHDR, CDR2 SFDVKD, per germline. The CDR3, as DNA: TGTGCCACCAGTGCCCTAGACAGGGGTGAAGAGACCCAGTACTTC. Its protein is CATSALDRGEETQYF.

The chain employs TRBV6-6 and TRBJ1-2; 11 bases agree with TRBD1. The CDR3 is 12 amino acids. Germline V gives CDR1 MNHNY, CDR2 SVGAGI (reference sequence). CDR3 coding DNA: TGTGCGGGCGGGAGGGACAGGGGGAAGTACACCTTC. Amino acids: CAGGRDRGKYTF.

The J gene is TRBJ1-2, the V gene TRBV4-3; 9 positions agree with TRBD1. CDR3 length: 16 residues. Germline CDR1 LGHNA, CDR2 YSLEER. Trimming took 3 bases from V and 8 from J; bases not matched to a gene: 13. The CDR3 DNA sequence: TGCGCCAGCAGCCAGGATAGGGGACAGGGAAGGCACGGCTACACCTTC. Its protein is CASSQDRGQGRHGYTF.

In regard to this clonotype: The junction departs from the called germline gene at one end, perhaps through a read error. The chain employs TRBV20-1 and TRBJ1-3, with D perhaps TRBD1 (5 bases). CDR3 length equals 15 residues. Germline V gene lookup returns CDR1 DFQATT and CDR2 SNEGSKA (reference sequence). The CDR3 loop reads CSARGQTTTGYTIYF. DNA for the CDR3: TGCAGTGCTAGAGGACAGACAACGACTGGATACACCATATATTTT.

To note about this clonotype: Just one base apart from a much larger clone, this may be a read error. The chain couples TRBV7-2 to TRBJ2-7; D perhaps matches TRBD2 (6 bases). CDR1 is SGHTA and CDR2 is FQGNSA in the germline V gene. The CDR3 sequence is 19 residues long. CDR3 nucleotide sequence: TGTGCCAGCAGCTTGCCCTCCAGGAGGGGCGGGAATTACTCCTACGGGCAGTACTTC. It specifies CASSLPSRRGGNYSYGQYF.

The CDR3 protein is CASSYEAGTRELFF. CDR3 in DNA: TGTGCCAGCAGTTACGAGGCAGGGACTAGGGAGCTGTTTTTT. The chain joins TRBV6-6 to TRBJ2-2, with 7 bases that match TRBD2. Germline V CDR1 and CDR2: MNHNY, SVGAGI (reference sequence). Germline trimming cut 2 bases from V and 9 bases from J; bases unmatched to any gene: 6. This CDR3 is built from 14 residues.

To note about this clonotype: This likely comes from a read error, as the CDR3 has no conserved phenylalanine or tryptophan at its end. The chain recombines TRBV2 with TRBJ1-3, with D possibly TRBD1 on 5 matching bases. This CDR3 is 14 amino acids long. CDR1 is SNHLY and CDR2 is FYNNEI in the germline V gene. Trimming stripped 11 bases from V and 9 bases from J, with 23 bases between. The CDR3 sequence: CAGEQDRGQITIYS. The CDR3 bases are TGTGCCGGGGAACAGGACCGGGGTCAAATCACCATATATTCT.

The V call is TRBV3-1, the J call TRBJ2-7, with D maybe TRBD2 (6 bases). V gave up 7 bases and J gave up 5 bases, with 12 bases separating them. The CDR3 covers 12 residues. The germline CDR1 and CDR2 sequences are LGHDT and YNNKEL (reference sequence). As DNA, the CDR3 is TGTGCCAGCAACCAGGGAGGCGACGAGCAGTACTTC. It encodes CASNQGGDEQYF.

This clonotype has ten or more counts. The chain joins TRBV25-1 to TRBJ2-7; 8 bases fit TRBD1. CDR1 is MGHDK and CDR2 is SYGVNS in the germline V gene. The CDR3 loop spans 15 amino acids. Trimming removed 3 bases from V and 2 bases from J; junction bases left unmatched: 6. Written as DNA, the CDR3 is TGTGCCAGCAGTGATCCGGGACAGGCTGCCTACGAGCAGTACTTC. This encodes CASSDPGQAAYEQYF.

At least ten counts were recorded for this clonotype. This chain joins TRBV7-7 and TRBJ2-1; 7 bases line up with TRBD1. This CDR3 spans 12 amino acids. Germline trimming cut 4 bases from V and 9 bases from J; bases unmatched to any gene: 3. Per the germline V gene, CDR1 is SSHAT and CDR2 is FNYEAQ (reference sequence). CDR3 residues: CASSWPGGEQFF. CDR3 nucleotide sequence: TGTGCCAGCAGCTGGCCAGGGGGTGAGCAGTTCTTC.

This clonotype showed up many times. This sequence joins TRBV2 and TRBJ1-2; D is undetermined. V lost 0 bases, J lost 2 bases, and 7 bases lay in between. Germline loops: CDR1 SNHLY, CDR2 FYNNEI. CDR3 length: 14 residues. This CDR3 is CASSEAPHNYGYTF. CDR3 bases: TGTGCCAGCAGTGAAGCGCCCCACAACTATGGCTACACCTTC. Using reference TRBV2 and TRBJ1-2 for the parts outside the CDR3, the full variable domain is EPEVTQTPSHQVTQMGQEVILRCVPISNHLYFYWYRQILGQKVEFLVSFYNNEISEKSEIFDDQFSVERPDGSNFTLKIRSTKLEDSAMYFCASSEAPHNYGYTFGSGTRLTVV.

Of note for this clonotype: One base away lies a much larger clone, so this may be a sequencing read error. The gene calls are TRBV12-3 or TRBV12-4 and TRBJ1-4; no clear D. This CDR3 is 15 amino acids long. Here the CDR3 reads CASSLGGGPNEKLSF. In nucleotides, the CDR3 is TGTGCCAGCAGTTTAGGGGGAGGGCCTAATGAAAAACTGTCTTTT.

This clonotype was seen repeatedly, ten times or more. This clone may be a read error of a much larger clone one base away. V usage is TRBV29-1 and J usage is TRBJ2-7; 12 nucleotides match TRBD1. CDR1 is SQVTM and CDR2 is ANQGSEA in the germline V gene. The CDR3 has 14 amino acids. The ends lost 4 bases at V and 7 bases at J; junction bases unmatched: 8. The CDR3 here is CSVVPGQGANEQYF. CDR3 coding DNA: TGCAGCGTTGTCCCGGGACAGGGGGCAAATGAGCAGTACTTC.

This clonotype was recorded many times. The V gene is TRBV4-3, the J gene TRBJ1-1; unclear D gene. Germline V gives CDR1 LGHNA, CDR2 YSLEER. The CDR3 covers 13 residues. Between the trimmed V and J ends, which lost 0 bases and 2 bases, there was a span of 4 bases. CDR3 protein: CASSQDTNTEAFF. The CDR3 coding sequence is TGCGCCAGCAGCCAAGACACCAACACTGAAGCTTTCTTT.

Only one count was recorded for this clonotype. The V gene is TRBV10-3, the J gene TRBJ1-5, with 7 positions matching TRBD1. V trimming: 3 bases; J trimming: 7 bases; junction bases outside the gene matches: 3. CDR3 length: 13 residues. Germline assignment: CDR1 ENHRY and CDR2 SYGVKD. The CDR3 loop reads CAISDRGGQPQHF. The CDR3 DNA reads TGTGCCATCAGTGACAGGGGGGGCCAGCCCCAGCATTTT.

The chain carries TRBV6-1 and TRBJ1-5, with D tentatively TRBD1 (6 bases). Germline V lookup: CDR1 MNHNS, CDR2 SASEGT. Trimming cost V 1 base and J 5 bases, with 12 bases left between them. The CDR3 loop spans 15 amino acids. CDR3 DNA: TGTGCCAGCAGTGAAGGGTGGGGGCTCGATCAGCCCCAGCATTTT. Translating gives CASSEGWGLDQPQHF.

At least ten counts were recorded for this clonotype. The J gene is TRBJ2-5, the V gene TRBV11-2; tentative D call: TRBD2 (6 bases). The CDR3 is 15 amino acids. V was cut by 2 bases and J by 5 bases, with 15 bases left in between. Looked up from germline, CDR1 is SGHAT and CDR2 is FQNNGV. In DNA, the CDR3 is TGTGCCAGCAGCTTATCTGTCGGGAGAGGGGAGACCCAGTACTTC. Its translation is CASSLSVGRGETQYF.

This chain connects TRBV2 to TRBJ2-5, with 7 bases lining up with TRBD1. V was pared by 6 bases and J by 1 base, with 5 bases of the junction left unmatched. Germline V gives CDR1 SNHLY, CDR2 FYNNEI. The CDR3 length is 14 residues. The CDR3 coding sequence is TGTGCCAGCAGAGATCGGGACAGCCAAGAGACCCAGTACTTC. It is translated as CASRDRDSQETQYF.

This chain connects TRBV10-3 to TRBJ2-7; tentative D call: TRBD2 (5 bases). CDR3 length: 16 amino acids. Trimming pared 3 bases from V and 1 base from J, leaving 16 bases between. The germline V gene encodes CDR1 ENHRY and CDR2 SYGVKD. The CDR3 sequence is CAISDQWGRGSYEQYF. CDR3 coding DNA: TGTGCCATCAGTGACCAGTGGGGTCGCGGGTCCTACGAGCAGTACTTC.

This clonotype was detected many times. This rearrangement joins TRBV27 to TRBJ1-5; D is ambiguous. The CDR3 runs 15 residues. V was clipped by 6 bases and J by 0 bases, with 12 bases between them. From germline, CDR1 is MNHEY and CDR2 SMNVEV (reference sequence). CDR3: CASRFDGYSNQPQHF. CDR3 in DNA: TGTGCCAGCAGGTTCGACGGATATAGCAATCAGCCCCAGCATTTT.

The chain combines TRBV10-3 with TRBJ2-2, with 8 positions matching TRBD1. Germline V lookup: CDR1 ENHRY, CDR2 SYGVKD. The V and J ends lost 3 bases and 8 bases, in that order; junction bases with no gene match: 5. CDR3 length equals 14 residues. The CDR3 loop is CAISEATGEGELFF. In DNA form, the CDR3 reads TGTGCCATCAGTGAAGCGACAGGGGAAGGGGAGCTGTTTTTT.